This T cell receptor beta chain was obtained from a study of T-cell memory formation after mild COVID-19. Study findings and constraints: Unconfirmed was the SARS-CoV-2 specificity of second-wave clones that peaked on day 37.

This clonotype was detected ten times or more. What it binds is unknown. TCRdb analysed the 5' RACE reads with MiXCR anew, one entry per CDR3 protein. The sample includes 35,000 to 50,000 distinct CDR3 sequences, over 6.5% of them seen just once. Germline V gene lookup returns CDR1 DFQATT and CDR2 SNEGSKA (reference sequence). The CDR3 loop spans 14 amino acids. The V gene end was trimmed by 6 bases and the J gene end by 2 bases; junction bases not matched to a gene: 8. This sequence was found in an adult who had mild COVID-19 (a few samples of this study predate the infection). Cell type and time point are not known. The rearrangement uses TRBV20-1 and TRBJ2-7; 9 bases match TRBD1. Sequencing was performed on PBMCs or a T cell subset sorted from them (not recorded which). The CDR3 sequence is CSARTQGAAYEQYF. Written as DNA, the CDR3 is TGCAGTGCCAGAACACAGGGGGCCGCCTACGAGCAGTACTTC.